These 13 T cell receptor beta chains were all obtained from the same sample, sequenced in a study of shared clonotypes between healthy human individuals. TCRdb's table, derived via immunoSEQ multiplex PCR, lists solely in-frame clones and lacks some. This sample has approximately 740,000 clones; around 93% occur once, and the top ten carry more than 20%. Naive-designated CD8 cells lacked CD45RO, were positively enriched for CCR7, and omitted terminally differentiated effector memory CD45RA+ cells. Sequenced input: naive CD8+ T cells sorted from blood. These receptors all stem from a man under 40 in good health.

The rearrangement links TRBV7-8 to TRBJ2-7; 11 bases are a match to TRBD1. V shed 5 bases and J 3 bases; nucleotides not matched to a gene: 3. The CDR3 is 14 residues long. In germline, CDR1 is SGHVS, CDR2 FQNEAQ. This CDR3 is CASSGTGGVYEQYF. The CDR3 nucleotides are TGTGCCAGCAGCGGGACAGGGGGAGTCTACGAGCAGTACTTC.

The chain recombines TRBV7-2 with TRBJ2-5; 8 positions match TRBD1. This CDR3 region has 15 residues. Trimming at V came to 5 bases and at J to 1 base, leaving 6 bases not matched to a gene. CDR1 is SGHTA and CDR2 is FQGNSA in the germline V gene. In DNA, the CDR3 is TGTGCCAGCAGCACCGGGACAGGCGTCCAAGAGACCCAGTACTTC. It specifies CASSTGTGVQETQYF. Together with reference TRBV7-2 and TRBJ2-5, the CDR3 gives the full variable domain: GAGVSQSPSNKVTEKGKDVELRCDPISGHTALYWYRQSLGQGLEFLIYFQGNSAPDKSGLPSDRFSAERTGGSVSTLTIQRTQQEDSAVYLCASSTGTGVQETQYFGPGTRLLVL.

This clone was counted a single time. The rearrangement uses TRBV19 and TRBJ2-3; D possibly corresponds to TRBD2 (5 bases). The CDR3 loop spans 14 amino acids. From germline, CDR1 is LNHDA and CDR2 SQIVND (reference sequence). Trimming removed 10 bases at V and 2 bases at J, with 16 bases between. CDR3 in DNA: TGTGCCACCCGGAGCGGACCTTTCACAGATACGCAGTATTTT. Translating gives CATRSGPFTDTQYF.

A few counts support this clone. At the DNA level, this CDR3 is encoded by other sequences in the same sample as well. The genes are TRBV4-1 and TRBJ2-7; unclear D gene. This CDR3 has 12 residues. Trimming shortened V by 4 bases and J by 4 bases, and 8 bases separated the two germline ends. Germline CDR1 and CDR2: MGHRA and YSYEKL. CDR3 protein: CASSPDGYEQYF. CDR3 bases: TGCGCCAGCAGCCCGGACGGTTACGAGCAGTACTTC.

The chain carries TRBV28 and TRBJ2-1; 8 bases align to TRBD2. The CDR3 has 17 amino acids. Germline CDR1 is MDHEN and CDR2 is SYDVKM. J lost 0 bases, V lost 6 bases, and 10 bases had no gene match. CDR3 loop: CASSPTLAGNSYNEQFF. DNA of the CDR3: TGTGCCAGCAGCCCTACCTTAGCGGGAAACTCCTACAATGAGCAGTTCTTC.

CDR3 region: CASSETLRGRDYSYNEQFF. Written as DNA, the CDR3 is TGTGCCAGCAGTGAAACCCTCCGGGGGAGGGATTACTCCTACAATGAGCAGTTCTTC. The V call is TRBV2, the J call TRBJ2-1; 7 bases align to TRBD2. The CDR3 length is 19 residues. Trimming took 2 bases from V and 0 from J; bases not matched to a gene: 13. Per germline, CDR1 SNHLY and CDR2 FYNNEI.

The chain is built from TRBV6-1 and TRBJ2-1; 10 bases align to TRBD1. CDR3 size: 16 residues. Germline V gene lookup returns CDR1 MNHNS and CDR2 SASEGT. The V gene end was trimmed by 4 bases and the J gene end by 7 bases; junction bases not matched to a gene: 10. CDR3 region: CASSGRPGQGINEQFF. CDR3 sequence (DNA): TGTGCCAGCAGTGGACGACCGGGACAGGGGATAAATGAGCAGTTCTTC.

The V and J genes are TRBV27 and TRBJ1-1, with a possible D match to TRBD1 (5 bases). CDR1 is MNHEY and CDR2 is SMNVEV in the germline V gene (reference sequence). Trimming left V 5 bases short and J 8 bases short, with 12 bases between. The CDR3 is 12 residues long. The chain's CDR3 is CASSLTGREAFF. DNA of the CDR3: TGTGCCAGCAGTCTTACGGGACGGGAAGCTTTCTTT.

This chain uses TRBV14 with TRBJ2-1, with 8 bases that match TRBD1. V was pared by 4 bases and J by 4 bases, with 12 bases of the junction left unmatched. Germline V CDR1 and CDR2: SGHDN, FVKESK. This CDR3 comprises 17 residues. The CDR3 protein is CASSLGPGGMTYNEQFF. CDR3 sequence (DNA): TGTGCCAGCAGCCTTGGGCCAGGGGGCATGACGTACAATGAGCAGTTCTTC.

The V gene is TRBV6-1, the J gene TRBJ1-4; the D gene is possibly TRBD1 (6 bases). The germline V gene encodes CDR1 MNHNS and CDR2 SASEGT. The CDR3 is 15 amino acids. Trimming cost V 2 bases and J 8 bases, with 15 bases left between them. The DNA for the CDR3 is TGTGCCAGCAGTGAATTGGGGGGGGCTAGGGAAAAACTGTTTTTT. This sequence encodes CASSELGGAREKLFF.

The chain couples TRBV5-1 to TRBJ1-2; 9 nucleotides match TRBD1. The V gene's germline CDR1 is SGHRS and CDR2 YFSETQ. The length of the CDR3 is 14 residues. V was clipped by 4 bases and J by 4 bases; unmatched bases: 5. The CDR3 DNA follows: TGCGCCAGCAGCGCTCCGGGACAGGGCTATGGCTACACCTTC. Protein: CASSAPGQGYGYTF.

The chain has TRBV10-3 and TRBJ1-4; D ambiguous. Germline CDR1 reads ENHRY; CDR2 reads SYGVKD. The CDR3 sequence is 17 residues long. V was shortened by 0 bases and J by 0 bases, with 11 bases between the two germline ends. DNA of the CDR3: TGTGCCATCAGTGAGTCCGCCGCCAAGTCAACTAATGAAAAACTGTTTTTT. Amino acid sequence: CAISESAAKSTNEKLFF.

J is TRBJ2-1 and V is TRBV7-3; D is uncertain. Germline V lookup: CDR1 SGHTA, CDR2 FQGTGA. CDR3 length: 15 amino acids. V lost 2 bases to trimming and J lost 6 bases, with 14 bases between them. The CDR3 DNA sequence: TGTGCCAGCAGCTTAGGAATGGGTACTTCCAATGAGCAGTTCTTC. It yields the protein CASSLGMGTSNEQFF.